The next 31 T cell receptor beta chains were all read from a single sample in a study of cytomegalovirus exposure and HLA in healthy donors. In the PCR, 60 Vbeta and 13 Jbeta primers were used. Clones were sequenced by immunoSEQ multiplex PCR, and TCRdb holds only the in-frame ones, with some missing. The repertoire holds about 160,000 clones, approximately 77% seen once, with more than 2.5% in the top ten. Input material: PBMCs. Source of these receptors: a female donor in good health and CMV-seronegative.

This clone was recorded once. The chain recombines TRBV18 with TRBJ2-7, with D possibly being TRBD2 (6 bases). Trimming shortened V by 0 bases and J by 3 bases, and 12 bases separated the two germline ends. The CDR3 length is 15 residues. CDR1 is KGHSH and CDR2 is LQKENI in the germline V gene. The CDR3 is CASSPPSRGNYEQYF. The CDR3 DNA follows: TGTGCCAGCTCACCACCGTCCCGGGGGAACTACGAGCAGTACTTC. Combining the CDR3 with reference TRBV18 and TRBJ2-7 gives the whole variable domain NAGVMQNPRHLVRRRGQEARLRCSPMKGHSHVYWYRQLPEEGLKFMVYLQKENIIDESGMPKERFSAEFPKEGPSILRIQQVVRGDSAAYFCASSPPSRGNYEQYFGPGTRLTVT.

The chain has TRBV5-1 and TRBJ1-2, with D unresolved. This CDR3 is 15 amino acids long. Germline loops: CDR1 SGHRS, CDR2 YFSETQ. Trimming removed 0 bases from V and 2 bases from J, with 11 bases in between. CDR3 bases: TGCGCCAGCAGCTTGGCATGGCCGCCGAACTATGGCTACACCTTC. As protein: CASSLAWPPNYGYTF.

CDR3 sequence: CASSGLTTRQGVYNEQFF. The CDR3 DNA reads as TGTGCCAGTAGTGGCCTTACTACCAGACAGGGGGTCTATAATGAGCAGTTCTTC. The V call is TRBV19, the J call TRBJ2-1; 9 nucleotides line up with TRBD1. Germline V gene data show CDR1 as LNHDA and CDR2 as SQIVND (reference sequence). This CDR3 comprises 18 residues. V was pared by 5 bases and J by 7 bases, with 18 bases of the junction left unmatched. The variable domain in full, with the rest retrieved from reference TRBV19 and TRBJ2-1, is DGGITQSPKYLFRKEGQNVTLSCEQNLNHDAMYWYRQDPGQGLRLIYYSQIVNDFQKGDIAEGYSVSREKKESFPLTVTSAQKNPTAFYLCASSGLTTRQGVYNEQFFGPGTRLTVL.

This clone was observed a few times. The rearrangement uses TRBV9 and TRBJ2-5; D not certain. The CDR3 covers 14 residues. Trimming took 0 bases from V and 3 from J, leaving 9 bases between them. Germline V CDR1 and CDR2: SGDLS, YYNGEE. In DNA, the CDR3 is TGTGCCAGCAGCGTAGCTAGTCAGAAAGAGACCCAGTACTTC. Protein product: CASSVASQKETQYF.

The CDR3 nucleotides are TGTGCCAGCAGTTTTCCAGGGCCTGGCTACACCTTC. This gives the protein CASSFPGPGYTF. The rearrangement uses TRBV28 and TRBJ1-2; a weak D match, TRBD1 (5 bases). V gave up 3 bases and J gave up 7 bases, with 9 bases separating them. This CDR3 comprises 12 residues. Germline V gene lookup returns CDR1 MDHEN and CDR2 SYDVKM.

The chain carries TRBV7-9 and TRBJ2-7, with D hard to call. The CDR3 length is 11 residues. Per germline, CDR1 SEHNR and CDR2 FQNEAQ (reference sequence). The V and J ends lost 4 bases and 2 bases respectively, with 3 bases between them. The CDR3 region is CASSSAYEQYF. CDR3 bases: TGTGCCAGCAGCTCCGCCTACGAGCAGTACTTC. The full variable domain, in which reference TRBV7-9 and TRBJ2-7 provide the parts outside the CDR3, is DTGVSQNPRHKITKRGQNVTFRCDPISEHNRLYWYRQTLGQGPEFLTYFQNEAQLEKSRLLSDRFSAERPKGSFSTLEIQRTEQGDSAMYLCASSSAYEQYFGPGTRLTVT.

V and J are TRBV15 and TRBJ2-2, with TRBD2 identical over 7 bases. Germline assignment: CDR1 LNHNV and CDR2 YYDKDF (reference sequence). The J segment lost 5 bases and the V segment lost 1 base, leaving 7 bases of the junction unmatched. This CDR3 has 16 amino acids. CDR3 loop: CATSRALRERTGELFF. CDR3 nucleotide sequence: TGTGCCACCAGCAGAGCCCTGCGGGAGCGAACCGGGGAGCTGTTTTTT.

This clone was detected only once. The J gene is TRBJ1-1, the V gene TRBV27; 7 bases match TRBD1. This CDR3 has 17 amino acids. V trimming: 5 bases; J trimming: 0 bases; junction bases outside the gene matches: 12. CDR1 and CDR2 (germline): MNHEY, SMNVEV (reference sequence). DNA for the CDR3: TGTGCCAGCAGTCAGCCCCGGGACAGCCTGCTGAACACTGAAGCTTTCTTT. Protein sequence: CASSQPRDSLLNTEAFF.

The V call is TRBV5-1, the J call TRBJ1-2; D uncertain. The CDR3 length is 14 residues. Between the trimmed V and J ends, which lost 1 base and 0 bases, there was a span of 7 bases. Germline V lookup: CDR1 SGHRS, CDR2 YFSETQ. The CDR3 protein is CASSLMQANYGYTF. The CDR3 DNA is TGCGCCAGCAGCTTGATGCAGGCTAACTATGGCTACACCTTC.

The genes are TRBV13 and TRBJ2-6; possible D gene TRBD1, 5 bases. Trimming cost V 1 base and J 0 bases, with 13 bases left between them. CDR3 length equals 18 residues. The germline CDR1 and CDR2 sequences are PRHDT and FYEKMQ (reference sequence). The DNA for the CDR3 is TGTGCCAGCAGCTTAGAAGGGGTAAACAACTCTGGGGCCAACGTCCTGACTTTC. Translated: CASSLEGVNNSGANVLTF. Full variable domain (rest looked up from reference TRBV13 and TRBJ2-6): AAGVIQSPRHLIKEKRETATLKCYPIPRHDTVYWYQQGPGQDPQFLISFYEKMQSDKGSIPDRFSAQQFSDYHSELNMSSLELGDSALYFCASSLEGVNNSGANVLTFGAGSRLTVL.

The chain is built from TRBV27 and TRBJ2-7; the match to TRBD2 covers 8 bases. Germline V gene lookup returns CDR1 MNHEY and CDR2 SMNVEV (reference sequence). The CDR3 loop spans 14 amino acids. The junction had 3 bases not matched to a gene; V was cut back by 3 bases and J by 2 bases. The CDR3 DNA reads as TGTGCCAGCAGTTTGGCGGGAGGCCCCTACGAGCAGTACTTC. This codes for CASSLAGGPYEQYF.

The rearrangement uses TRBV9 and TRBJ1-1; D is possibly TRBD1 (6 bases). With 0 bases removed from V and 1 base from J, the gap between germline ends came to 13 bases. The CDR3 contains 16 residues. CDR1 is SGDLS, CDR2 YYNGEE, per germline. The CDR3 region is CASSVASPDRNTEAFF. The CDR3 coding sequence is TGTGCCAGCAGCGTAGCAAGTCCGGACAGGAACACTGAAGCTTTCTTT.

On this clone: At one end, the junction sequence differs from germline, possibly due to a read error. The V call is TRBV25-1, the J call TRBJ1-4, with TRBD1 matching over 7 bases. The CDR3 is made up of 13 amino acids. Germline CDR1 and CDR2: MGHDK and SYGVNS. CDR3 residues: CASSESSGTARIF. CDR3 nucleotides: TGTGCCAGCAGTGAATCCTCCGGGACAGCAAGGATTTTT.

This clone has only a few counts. The DNA of the CDR3 is TGTGCCAGCAGCCCAGCCGGGAGCGGCAATCAGCCCCAGCATTTT. Translated: CASSPAGSGNQPQHF. The J gene is TRBJ1-5, the V gene TRBV7-9; no definite D call. This CDR3 comprises 15 residues. Germline assignment: CDR1 SEHNR and CDR2 FQNEAQ (reference sequence). Trimming cost V 5 bases and J 2 bases, with 13 bases left between them.

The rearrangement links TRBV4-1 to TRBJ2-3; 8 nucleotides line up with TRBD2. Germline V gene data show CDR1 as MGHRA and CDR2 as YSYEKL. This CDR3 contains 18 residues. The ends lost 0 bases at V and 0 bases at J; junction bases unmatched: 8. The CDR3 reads CASSQEGGLGPSTDTQYF. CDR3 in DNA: TGCGCCAGCAGCCAAGAAGGGGGACTAGGGCCCAGCACAGATACGCAGTATTTT.

CDR3 sequence (DNA): TGTGCCAGCAGCTTCGGGTTGCATGAGCAGTTCTTC. The encoded protein is CASSFGLHEQFF. The rearrangement uses TRBV11-3 and TRBJ2-1; unclear D gene. Germline values: CDR1 SGHNT, CDR2 YENEEA. CDR3 length: 12 residues. Trimming removed 3 bases from V and 8 bases from J, with 8 bases in between.

The CDR3 DNA reads TGCGCCAGCAGCTTAACTAGCGGACTCGGAAATGCAAACAATGAGCAGTTCTTC. Its translation is CASSLTSGLGNANNEQFF. This rearrangement joins TRBV5-1 to TRBJ2-1; TRBD2 aligns across 8 bases. The CDR3 totals 18 residues. V trimming: 2 bases; J trimming: 5 bases; junction bases outside the gene matches: 15. Germline CDR1 SGHRS, CDR2 YFSETQ.

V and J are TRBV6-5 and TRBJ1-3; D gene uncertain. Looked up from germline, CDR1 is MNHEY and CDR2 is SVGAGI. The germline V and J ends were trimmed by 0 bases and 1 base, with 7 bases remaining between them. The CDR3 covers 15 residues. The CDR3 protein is CASSYSTGSGNTIYF. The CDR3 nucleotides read TGTGCCAGCAGTTACTCTACGGGGTCTGGAAACACCATATATTTT.

CDR3 region: CASSSRDRVGIQYF. CDR3 in DNA: TGTGCCAGCAGCTCCCGGGACAGGGTGGGCATTCAGTACTTC. The chain uses TRBV7-8 and TRBJ2-4; 9 bases match TRBD1. This CDR3 is built from 14 residues. V dropped 4 bases and J dropped 9; count of bases not matched to a gene: 7. CDR1 and CDR2 from the germline V gene are SGHVS and FQNEAQ.

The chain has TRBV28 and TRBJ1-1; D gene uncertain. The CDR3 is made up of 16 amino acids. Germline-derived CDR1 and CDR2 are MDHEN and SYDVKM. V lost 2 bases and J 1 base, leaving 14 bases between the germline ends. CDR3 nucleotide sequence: TGTGCCAGCAGTTTAGGTTCGCGGGGTAGGAACACTGAAGCTTTCTTT. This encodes CASSLGSRGRNTEAFF.

The CDR3 region has the DNA TGTGCCAGCAGTTACAGGGGGCTTTTAGCCAAAAACATTCAGTACTTC. Translating gives CASSYRGLLAKNIQYF. The chain links TRBV7-9 to TRBJ2-4; TRBD1 agrees at 9 bases. J lost 0 bases, V lost 6 bases, and 6 bases had no gene match. The CDR3 is 16 amino acids. Germline V gene sequence: CDR1 SEHNR, CDR2 FQNEAQ (reference sequence).

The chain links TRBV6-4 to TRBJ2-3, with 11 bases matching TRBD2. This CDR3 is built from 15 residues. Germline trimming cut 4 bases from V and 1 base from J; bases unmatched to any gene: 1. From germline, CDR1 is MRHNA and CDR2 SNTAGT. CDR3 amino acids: CASSVLAGGTDTQYF. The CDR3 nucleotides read TGTGCCAGCAGTGTACTAGCGGGGGGCACAGATACGCAGTATTTT.

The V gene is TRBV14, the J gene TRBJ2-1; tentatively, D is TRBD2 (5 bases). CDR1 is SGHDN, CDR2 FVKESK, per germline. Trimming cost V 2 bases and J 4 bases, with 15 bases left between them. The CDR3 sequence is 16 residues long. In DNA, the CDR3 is TGTGCCAGCAGCCAACTCGGGCCGGGGTGGTACAATGAGCAGTTCTTC. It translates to CASSQLGPGWYNEQFF.

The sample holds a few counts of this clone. This CDR3 is CASSLSLTAAYEQYF. The CDR3, as DNA: TGTGCCAGCAGTTTAAGTCTCACAGCAGCCTACGAGCAGTACTTC. The V gene is TRBV28, the J gene TRBJ2-7; D unclear. Germline values: CDR1 MDHEN, CDR2 SYDVKM. The V and J ends lost 2 bases and 2 bases respectively, with 13 bases between them. The CDR3 is 15 amino acids. Full variable domain (missing parts from reference TRBV28 and TRBJ2-7): DVKVTQSSRYLVKRTGEKVFLECVQDMDHENMFWYRQDPGLGLRLIYFSYDVKMKEKGDIPEGYSVSREKKERFSLILESASTNQTSMYLCASSLSLTAAYEQYFGPGTRLTVT.

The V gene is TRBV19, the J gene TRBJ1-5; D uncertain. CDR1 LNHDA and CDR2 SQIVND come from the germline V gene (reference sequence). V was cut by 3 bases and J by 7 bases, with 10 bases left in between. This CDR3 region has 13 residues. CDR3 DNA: TGTGCCAGTAGTATCCTGGGCACCCAGCCCCAGCATTTT. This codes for CASSILGTQPQHF.

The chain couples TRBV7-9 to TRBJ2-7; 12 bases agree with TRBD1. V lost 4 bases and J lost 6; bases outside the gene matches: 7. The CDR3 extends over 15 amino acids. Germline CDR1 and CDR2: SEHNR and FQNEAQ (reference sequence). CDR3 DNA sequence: TGTGCCAGCAGCTCCGGCGGGACAGGGGGCAGCGAGCAGTACTTC. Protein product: CASSSGGTGGSEQYF.

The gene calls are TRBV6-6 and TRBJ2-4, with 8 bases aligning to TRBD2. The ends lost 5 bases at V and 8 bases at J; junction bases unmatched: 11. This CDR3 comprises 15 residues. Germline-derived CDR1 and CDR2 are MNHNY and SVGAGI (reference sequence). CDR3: CASSPPRGGGDIQYF. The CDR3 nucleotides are TGTGCCAGCAGTCCCCCCCGGGGGGGCGGGGACATTCAGTACTTC.

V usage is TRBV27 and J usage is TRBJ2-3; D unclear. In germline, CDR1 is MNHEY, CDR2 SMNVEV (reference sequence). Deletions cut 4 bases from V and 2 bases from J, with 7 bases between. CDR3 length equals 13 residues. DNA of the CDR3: TGTGCCAGCAGTTACGTAGACACAGATACGCAGTATTTT. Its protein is CASSYVDTDTQYF.

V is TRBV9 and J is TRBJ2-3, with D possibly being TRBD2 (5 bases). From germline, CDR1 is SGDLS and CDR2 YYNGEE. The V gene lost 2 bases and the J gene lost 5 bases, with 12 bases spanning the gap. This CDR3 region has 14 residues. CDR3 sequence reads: CASSVPFSGDTQYF. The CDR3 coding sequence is TGTGCCAGCAGCGTCCCGTTCAGCGGAGATACGCAGTATTTT.

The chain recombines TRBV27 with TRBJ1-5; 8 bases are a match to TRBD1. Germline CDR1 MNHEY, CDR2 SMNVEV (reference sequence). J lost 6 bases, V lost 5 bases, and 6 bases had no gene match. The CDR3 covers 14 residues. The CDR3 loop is CASSQTGDSQPQHF. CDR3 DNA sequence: TGTGCCAGCAGTCAGACAGGGGATAGTCAGCCCCAGCATTTT.

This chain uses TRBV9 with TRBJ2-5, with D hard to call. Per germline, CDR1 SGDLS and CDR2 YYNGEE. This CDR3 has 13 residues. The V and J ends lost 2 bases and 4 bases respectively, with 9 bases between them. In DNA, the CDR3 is TGTGCCAGCAGCGTTCGGGTGGGAGAGACCCAGTACTTC. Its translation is CASSVRVGETQYF.